This T cell receptor (beta chain) was captured in a study of type 1 regulatory T cells. Study-wide background: This in vitro CD4 product, T-allo10, is enriched for Tr1 cells and alloantigen-specific.

Graft donor-derived T-allo10 cells were described as host-alloantigen-specific, anergic, and alloantigen-specifically suppressive. TCRdb reprocessed the reads via MiXCR and lists one record per CDR3 protein. The sample lists about 74,000 distinct CDR3 sequences, roughly 60% occurring once. A single count supports this clonotype. Its target is unknown. The J segment lost 0 bases and the V segment lost 7 bases, leaving 11 bases of the junction unmatched. The CDR3 contains 17 residues. CDR1 MGHDK and CDR2 SYGVNS come from the germline V gene. The sample taken for sequencing was cultured T cells, either the whole culture or a sorted T cell fraction (not recorded which). Subset defined: Tr1-enriched cell product generated in vitro against host alloantigens. This receptor was identified in a human donor in good health. The rearrangement links TRBV25-1 to TRBJ2-2; 7 bases match TRBD1. The CDR3 DNA follows: TGTGCCAGCACTACAAATGGGGGACAGTCGAACACCGGGGAGCTGTTTTTT. Translating it yields CASTTNGGQSNTGELFF.